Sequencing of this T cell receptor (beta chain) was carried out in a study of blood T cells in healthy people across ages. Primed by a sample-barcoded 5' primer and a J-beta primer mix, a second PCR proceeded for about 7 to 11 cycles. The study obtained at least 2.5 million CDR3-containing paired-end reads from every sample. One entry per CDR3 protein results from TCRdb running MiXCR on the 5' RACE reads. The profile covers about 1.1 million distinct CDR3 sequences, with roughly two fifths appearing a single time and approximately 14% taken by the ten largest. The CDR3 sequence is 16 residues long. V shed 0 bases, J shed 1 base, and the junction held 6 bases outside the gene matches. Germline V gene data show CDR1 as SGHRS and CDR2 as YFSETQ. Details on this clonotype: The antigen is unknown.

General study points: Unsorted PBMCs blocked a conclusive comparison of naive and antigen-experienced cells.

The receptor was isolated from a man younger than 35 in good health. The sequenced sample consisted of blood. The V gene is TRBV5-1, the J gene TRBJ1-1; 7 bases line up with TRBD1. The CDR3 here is CASSLAKSGGNTEAFF. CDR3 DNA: TGCGCCAGCAGCTTGGCCAAGTCAGGGGGGAACACTGAAGCTTTCTTT. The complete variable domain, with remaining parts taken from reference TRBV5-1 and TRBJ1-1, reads KAGVTQTPRYLIKTRGQQVTLSCSPISGHRSVSWYQQTPGQGLQFLFEYFSETQRNKGNFPGRFSGRQFSNSRSEMNVSTLELGDSALYLCASSLAKSGGNTEAFFGQGTRLTVV.